Each of the 23 T cell receptor beta chains below was sequenced from the same sample in a study of blood T cell repertoires in COVID-19 (dated by TCRdb to about 2020). Library preparation employed the immunoSEQ multiplex PCR assay. Not all clones reach the TCRdb copy of this immuneACCESS table, which keeps in-frame sequences only. Checked studies attribute under half of the gap to unresolved V genes and leave the rest unexplained. Here the sample has about 100,000 clones; 75% to 95% occur a single time. The biggest ten clones account for around 1.3% of the sample. Sequenced input: peripheral blood. These receptors all come from a woman aged 25 to 39 with acute or convalescent COVID-19.

The V gene is TRBV7-8, the J gene TRBJ1-2, with D perhaps matching TRBD1 (5 bases). Trimming stripped 3 bases from V and 4 bases from J, with 9 bases between. The CDR3 extends over 13 amino acids. CDR1 SGHVS and CDR2 FQNEAQ come from the germline V gene. The CDR3 coding sequence is TGTGCCAGCAGCTTTCCTCAGGGCTATGGCTACACCTTC. Translated, it gives CASSFPQGYGYTF.

The V and J genes are TRBV7-3 and TRBJ2-3; TRBD1 is a possible D gene (6 bases). This CDR3 is 15 amino acids long. CDR1 SGHTA and CDR2 FQGTGA come from the germline V gene. The V end lost 5 bases, the J end lost 0 bases, and 12 bases lay between the germline ends. The CDR3 nucleotides are TGTGCCAGCAGCACGACCGGACAGAGCACAGATACGCAGTATTTT. Translating gives CASSTTGQSTDTQYF.

The rearrangement uses TRBV30 and TRBJ1-3, with 7 bases that match TRBD1. V shed 8 bases, J shed 1 base, and the junction held 5 bases outside the gene matches. The CDR3 loop spans 13 amino acids. Germline values: CDR1 GTSNPN, CDR2 SVGIG (reference sequence). For the CDR3, the DNA is TGTGCCGGCCACAGGGGATCTGGAAACACCATATATTTT. Encoded protein: CAGHRGSGNTIYF.

The gene calls are TRBV11-3 and TRBJ2-7, with D possibly matching TRBD1 (6 bases). Trimming left V 4 bases short and J 2 bases short, with 15 bases between. Looked up from germline, CDR1 is SGHNT and CDR2 is YENEEA. This CDR3 has 15 residues. CDR3 sequence: CASSSRTALAYEQYF. The CDR3 coding sequence is TGTGCCAGCAGCTCGCGGACAGCTCTTGCCTACGAGCAGTACTTC.

This clone appeared a few times. This rearrangement joins TRBV18 to TRBJ2-2; tentative D call: TRBD2 (5 bases). CDR1 and CDR2 (germline): KGHSH, LQKENI. Trimming cost V 1 base and J 0 bases, with 9 bases left between them. The CDR3 runs 16 residues. CDR3: CASSPRERTNTGELFF. CDR3 DNA sequence: TGTGCCAGCTCACCACGTGAGCGGACGAACACCGGGGAGCTGTTTTTT.

This clone was picked up one time. The rearrangement joins TRBV9 to TRBJ2-3; 9 bases agree with TRBD1. This CDR3 comprises 14 residues. The J segment lost 3 bases and the V segment lost 5 bases, leaving 4 bases of the junction unmatched. Germline loops: CDR1 SGDLS, CDR2 YYNGEE. Here the CDR3 reads CASREGTGTDTQYF. CDR3 nucleotides: TGTGCCAGCAGGGAGGGGACAGGGACAGATACGCAGTATTTT.

The gene calls are TRBV2 and TRBJ1-2; D remains ambiguous. Germline CDR1 is SNHLY and CDR2 is FYNNEI. CDR3 size: 14 residues. Trimming removed 0 bases at V and 2 bases at J, with 7 bases between. CDR3 sequence reads: CASSEASRNYGYTF. CDR3 DNA: TGTGCCAGCAGTGAAGCCTCGAGGAACTATGGCTACACCTTC.

The CDR3 sequence is CASSQDYSGAHEQFF. Here the CDR3 DNA reads TGTGCCAGCAGCCAAGATTATAGCGGGGCCCATGAGCAGTTCTTC. The rearrangement joins TRBV3-1 (or the pseudogene TRBV3-2) to TRBJ2-1, with 8 bases aligning to TRBD2. Germline V gives CDR1 LGHDT, CDR2 YNNKEL (reference sequence). CDR3 length equals 15 residues. J gave up 8 bases and V 0 bases, and 6 bases lay outside the gene matches.

In this sample, this clone turned up once. The chain links TRBV7-2 to TRBJ2-7, with TRBD1 as a possible D gene (5 bases). Germline values: CDR1 SGHTA, CDR2 FQGNSA. The CDR3 totals 14 residues. V was trimmed by 0 bases and J by 3 bases, leaving 9 bases between them. The DNA of the CDR3 is TGTGCCAGCAGCTTAGCACCAGGGCTCTACGAGCAGTACTTC. It encodes CASSLAPGLYEQYF.

The chain is built from TRBV5-1 and TRBJ2-1; D is ambiguous. V was clipped by 0 bases and J by 0 bases, with 16 bases between them. The V gene's germline CDR1 is SGHRS and CDR2 YFSETQ. There are 18 residues in the CDR3. The CDR3 sequence is CASSLVGGGDFSYNEQFF. Here the CDR3 DNA reads TGCGCCAGCAGCTTGGTCGGTGGCGGAGACTTCTCCTACAATGAGCAGTTCTTC.

CDR3: CASSRQDYNSPLHF. The CDR3 DNA follows: TGCGCCAGCAGCCGCCAGGACTATAATTCACCCCTCCACTTT. The chain couples TRBV4-3 to TRBJ1-6, with unresolved D. There are 14 residues in the CDR3. Germline values: CDR1 LGHNA, CDR2 YSLEER. V was pared by 4 bases and J by 3 bases, with 7 bases between.

The chain combines TRBV19 with TRBJ2-5; possible D gene TRBD1, 6 bases. The V and J ends lost 5 bases and 0 bases respectively, with 16 bases between them. Germline loops: CDR1 LNHDA, CDR2 SQIVND (reference sequence). The CDR3 contains 16 residues. The CDR3 protein is CASSAASRGYQETQYF. Written as DNA, the CDR3 is TGTGCCAGTAGTGCCGCTTCAAGGGGGTACCAAGAGACCCAGTACTTC.

In its sample, this clone was seen a few times. The rearrangement uses TRBV2 and TRBJ2-6, with TRBD2 matching 7 bases. Germline CDR1 is SNHLY and CDR2 is FYNNEI. This CDR3 comprises 15 residues. V lost 6 bases to trimming and J lost 6 bases; unmatched junction nucleotides: 8. CDR3 residues: CASSRLAPEANVLTF. CDR3 in DNA: TGTGCCAGCAGCAGACTAGCTCCTGAGGCCAACGTCCTGACTTTC.

The gene calls are TRBV6-5 and TRBJ2-1, with 7 bases that match TRBD2. The germline gives CDR1 MNHEY, CDR2 SVGAGI. Trimming took 4 bases from V and 5 from J; bases not matched to a gene: 5. The CDR3 has 14 amino acids. CDR3 coding DNA: TGTGCCAGCAGTTCCCGGGGGGTACACAATGAGCAGTTCTTC. Translated, it gives CASSSRGVHNEQFF.

The chain recombines TRBV28 with TRBJ2-2; 7 nucleotides align to TRBD1. J gave up 5 bases and V 6 bases, and 12 bases lay outside the gene matches. Germline V gene lookup returns CDR1 MDHEN and CDR2 SYDVKM. The CDR3 consists of 16 residues. For the CDR3, the DNA is TGTGCCAGCAGACCTACGGGACAGTCTTATACCGGGGAGCTGTTTTTT. It is translated as CASRPTGQSYTGELFF.

The chain uses TRBV24-1 and TRBJ1-5, with 9 bases that match TRBD1. The CDR3 sequence is 14 residues long. Germline V CDR1 and CDR2: KGHDR, SFDVKD. Trimming at V came to 3 bases and at J to 6 bases, leaving 2 bases not matched to a gene. CDR3 amino acids: CATSDGTGFQPQHF. For the CDR3, the DNA is TGTGCCACCAGTGATGGGACAGGGTTTCAGCCCCAGCATTTT.

This chain connects TRBV6-5 to TRBJ2-7; 8 bases are a match to TRBD2. The CDR3 covers 14 residues. Trimming removed 4 bases from V and 5 bases from J; junction bases left unmatched: 7. CDR1 MNHEY and CDR2 SVGAGI come from the germline V gene. The chain's CDR3 is CASSWSGRTDEQYF. The CDR3, as DNA: TGTGCCAGCAGTTGGAGCGGGAGAACCGACGAGCAGTACTTC.

CDR3 residues: CASRGTQNTGELFF. In DNA, the CDR3 is TGCGCCAGCAGGGGGACACAAAACACCGGGGAGCTGTTTTTT. The gene calls are TRBV5-1 and TRBJ2-2; weak D call: TRBD1 (6 bases). Trimming removed 5 bases at V and 2 bases at J, with 10 bases between. CDR1 and CDR2 (germline): SGHRS, YFSETQ. The CDR3 covers 14 residues.

V usage is TRBV19 and J usage is TRBJ1-2; TRBD1 is a possible D gene (6 bases). Trimming removed 8 bases from V and 0 bases from J, with 16 bases in between. The CDR3 is 15 amino acids. CDR1 LNHDA and CDR2 SQIVND come from the germline V gene (reference sequence). The chain's CDR3 is CASAVTGKPNYGYTF. The DNA for the CDR3 is TGTGCCAGTGCGGTCACAGGGAAGCCTAACTATGGCTACACCTTC.

This clone was seen just once. This rearrangement joins TRBV19 to TRBJ2-5; 10 bases map to TRBD2. V shed 7 bases, J shed 5 bases, and the junction held 10 bases outside the gene matches. Per germline, CDR1 LNHDA and CDR2 SQIVND (reference sequence). The CDR3 totals 15 residues. The CDR3 here is CASTGSGGAPETQYF. In DNA, the CDR3 is TGTGCCAGTACTGGGAGCGGGGGGGCCCCTGAGACCCAGTACTTC.

Remarks on this clone: The same CDR3 arises from other DNA sequences in this sample as well. Here the CDR3 reads CASSFLGQGSYEQYF. CDR3 nucleotide sequence: TGTGCCAGCAGTTTTCTGGGACAGGGATCCTACGAGCAGTACTTC. This chain connects TRBV27 to TRBJ2-7; TRBD1 aligns across 9 bases. With 3 bases clipped from V and 1 base from J, the junction kept 4 bases outside the gene matches. CDR3 size: 15 residues. CDR1 and CDR2 from the germline V gene are MNHEY and SMNVEV (reference sequence).

The V gene is TRBV2, the J gene TRBJ2-7; D is possibly TRBD2 (6 bases). The V gene's germline CDR1 is SNHLY and CDR2 FYNNEI. The CDR3 runs to 14 residues. Trimming cost V 5 bases and J 1 base, with 12 bases left between them. The DNA of the CDR3 is TGTGCCAGCAGTAGGGACGGGGGTTCCTACGAGCAGTACTTC. This gives the protein CASSRDGGSYEQYF. The variable domain in full, with the rest retrieved from reference TRBV2 and TRBJ2-7, is EPEVTQTPSHQVTQMGQEVILRCVPISNHLYFYWYRQILGQKVEFLVSFYNNEISEKSEIFDDQFSVERPDGSNFTLKIRSTKLEDSAMYFCASSRDGGSYEQYFGPGTRLTVT.

The chain employs TRBV29-1 and TRBJ2-4, with unresolved D. The CDR3 is 14 amino acids. Germline V gene data show CDR1 as SQVTM and CDR2 as ANQGSEA. The V end lost 4 bases, the J end lost 3 bases, and 13 bases lay between the germline ends. CDR3 coding DNA: TGCAGCGTTGTCCCCCCCCACAGCAAAAACATTCAGTACTTC. It encodes CSVVPPHSKNIQYF.